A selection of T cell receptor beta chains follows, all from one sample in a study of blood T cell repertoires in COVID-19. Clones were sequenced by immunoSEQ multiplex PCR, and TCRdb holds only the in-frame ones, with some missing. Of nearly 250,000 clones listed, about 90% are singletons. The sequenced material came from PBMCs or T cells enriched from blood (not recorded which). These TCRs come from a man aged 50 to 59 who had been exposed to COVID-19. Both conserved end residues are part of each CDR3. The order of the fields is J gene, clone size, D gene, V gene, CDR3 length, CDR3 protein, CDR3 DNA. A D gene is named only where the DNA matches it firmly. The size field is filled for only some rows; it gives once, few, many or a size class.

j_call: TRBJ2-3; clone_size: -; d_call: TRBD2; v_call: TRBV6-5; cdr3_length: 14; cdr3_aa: CASSLLAARDTQYF; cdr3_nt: TGTGCCAGCAGCCTACTAGCGGCAAGAGATACGCAGTATTTT
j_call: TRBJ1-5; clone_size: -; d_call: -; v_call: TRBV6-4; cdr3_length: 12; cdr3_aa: CASTMPGQPQHF; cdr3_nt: TGTGCCAGCACAATGCCCGGTCAGCCCCAGCATTTT
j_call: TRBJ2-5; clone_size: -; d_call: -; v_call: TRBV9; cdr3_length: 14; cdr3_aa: CASSPHSLGETQYF; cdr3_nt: TGTGCCAGCAGCCCTCATAGTCTAGGAGAGACCCAGTACTTC
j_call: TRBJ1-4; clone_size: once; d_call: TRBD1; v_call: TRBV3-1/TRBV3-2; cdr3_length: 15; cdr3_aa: CASSRGTGQNEKLFF; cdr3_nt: TGTGCCAGCAGCCGAGGGACAGGGCAAAATGAAAAACTGTTTTTT
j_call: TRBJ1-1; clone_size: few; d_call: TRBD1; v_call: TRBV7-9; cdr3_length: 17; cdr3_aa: CASSLADRAWWSTEAFF; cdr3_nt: TGTGCCAGCAGCTTAGCCGACAGGGCGTGGTGGAGCACTGAAGCTTTCTTT
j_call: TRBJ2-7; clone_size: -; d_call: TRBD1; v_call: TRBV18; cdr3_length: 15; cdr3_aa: CASSPGQGNTYEQYF; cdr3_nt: TGTGCCAGCTCACCGGGACAGGGGAATACTTACGAGCAGTACTTC
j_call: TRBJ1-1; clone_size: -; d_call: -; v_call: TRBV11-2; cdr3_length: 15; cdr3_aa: CASSPLVGGRTEAFF; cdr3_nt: TGTGCCAGCAGCCCTCTAGTGGGGGGAAGAACTGAAGCTTTCTTT
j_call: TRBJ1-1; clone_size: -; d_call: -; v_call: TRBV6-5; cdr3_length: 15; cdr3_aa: CASSYSVLSNTEAFF; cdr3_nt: TGTGCCAGCAGTTACTCCGTTTTGTCGAACACTGAAGCTTTCTTT
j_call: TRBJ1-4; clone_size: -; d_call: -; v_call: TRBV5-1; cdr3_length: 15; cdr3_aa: CASSLGHGGNEKLFF; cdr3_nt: TGCGCCAGCAGCCTAGGGCATGGAGGGAATGAAAAACTGTTTTTT
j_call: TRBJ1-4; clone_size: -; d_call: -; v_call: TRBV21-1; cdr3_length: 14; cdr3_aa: CASSKDRGGEKLFF; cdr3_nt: TGTGCCAGCAGCAAGGACAGGGGAGGTGAAAAACTGTTTTTT
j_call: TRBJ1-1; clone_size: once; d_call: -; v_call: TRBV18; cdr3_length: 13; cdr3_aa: CASSPSTYSGAFF; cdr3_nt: TGTGCCAGCTCACCGAGCACCTACAGCGGAGCTTTCTTT
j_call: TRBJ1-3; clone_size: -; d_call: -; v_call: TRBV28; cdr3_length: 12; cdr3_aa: CASSSGGNTIYF; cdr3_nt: TGTGCCAGCAGTTCTGGGGGGAACACCATATATTTT
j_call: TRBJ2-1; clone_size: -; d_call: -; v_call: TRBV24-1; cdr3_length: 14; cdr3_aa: CATSDRSAYNEQFF; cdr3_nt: TGTGCCACCAGTGACAGGTCTGCCTACAATGAGCAGTTCTTC
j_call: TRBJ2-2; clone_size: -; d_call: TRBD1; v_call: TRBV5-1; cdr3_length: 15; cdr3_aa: CASSLGQGVTGELFF; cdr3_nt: TGCGCCAGCAGCTTGGGACAGGGGGTCACCGGGGAGCTGTTTTTT
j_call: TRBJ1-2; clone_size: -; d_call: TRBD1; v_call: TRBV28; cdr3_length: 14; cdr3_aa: CASTLRDRAYGYTF; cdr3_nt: TGTGCCAGCACCCTCCGGGACAGGGCCTATGGCTACACCTTC
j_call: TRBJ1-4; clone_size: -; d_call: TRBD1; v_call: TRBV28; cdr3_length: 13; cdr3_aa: CAVGDRYNEKLFF; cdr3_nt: TGTGCCGTCGGGGACAGATATAATGAAAAACTGTTTTTT